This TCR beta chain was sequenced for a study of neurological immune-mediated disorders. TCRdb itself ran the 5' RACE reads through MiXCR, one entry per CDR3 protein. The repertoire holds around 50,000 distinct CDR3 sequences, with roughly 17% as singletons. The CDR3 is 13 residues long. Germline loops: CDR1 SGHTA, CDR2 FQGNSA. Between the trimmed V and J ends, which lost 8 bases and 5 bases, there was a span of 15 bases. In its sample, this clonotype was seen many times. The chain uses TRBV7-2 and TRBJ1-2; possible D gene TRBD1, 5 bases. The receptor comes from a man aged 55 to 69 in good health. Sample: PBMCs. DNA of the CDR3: TGTGCCAGCCTTCCCGAGGCAGGGTATGGCTACACCTTC. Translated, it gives CASLPEAGYGYTF. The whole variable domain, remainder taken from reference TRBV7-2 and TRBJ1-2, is GAGVSQSPSNKVTEKGKDVELRCDPISGHTALYWYRQSLGQGLEFLIYFQGNSAPDKSGLPSDRFSAERTGGSVSTLTIQRTQQEDSAVYLCASLPEAGYGYTFGSGTRLTVV.